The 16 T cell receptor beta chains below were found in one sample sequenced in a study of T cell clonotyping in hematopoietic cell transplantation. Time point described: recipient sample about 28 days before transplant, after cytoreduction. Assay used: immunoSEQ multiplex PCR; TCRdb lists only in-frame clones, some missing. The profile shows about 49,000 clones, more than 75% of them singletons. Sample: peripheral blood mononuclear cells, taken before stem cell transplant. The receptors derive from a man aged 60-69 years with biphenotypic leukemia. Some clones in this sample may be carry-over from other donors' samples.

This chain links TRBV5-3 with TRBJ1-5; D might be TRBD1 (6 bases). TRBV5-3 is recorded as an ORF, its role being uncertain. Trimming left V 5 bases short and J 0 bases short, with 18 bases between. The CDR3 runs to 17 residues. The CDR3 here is CARRFTQGTHSNQPQHF. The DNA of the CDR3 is TGTGCCAGAAGATTTACGCAGGGGACTCATAGCAATCAGCCCCAGCATTTT.

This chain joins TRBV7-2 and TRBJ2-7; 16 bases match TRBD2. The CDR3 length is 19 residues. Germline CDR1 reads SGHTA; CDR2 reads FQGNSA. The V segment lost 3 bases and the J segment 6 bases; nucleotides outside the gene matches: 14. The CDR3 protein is CASSLAGTSGRAPRSEQYF. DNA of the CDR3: TGTGCCAGCAGCTTGGCCGGGACTAGCGGGAGGGCCCCGAGGTCCGAGCAGTACTTC.

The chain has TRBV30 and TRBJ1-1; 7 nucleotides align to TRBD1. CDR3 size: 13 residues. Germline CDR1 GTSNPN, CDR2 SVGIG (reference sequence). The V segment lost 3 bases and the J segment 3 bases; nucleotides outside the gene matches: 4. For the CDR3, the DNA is TGTGCCTGGAGAGGGACAGCCTACACTGAAGCTTTCTTT. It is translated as CAWRGTAYTEAFF.

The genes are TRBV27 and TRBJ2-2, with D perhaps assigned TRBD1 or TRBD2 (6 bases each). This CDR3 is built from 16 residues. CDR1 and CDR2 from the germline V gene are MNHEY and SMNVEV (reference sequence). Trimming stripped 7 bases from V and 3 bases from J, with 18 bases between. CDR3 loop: CASITYRGRYTGELFF. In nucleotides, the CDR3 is TGTGCCAGCATCACTTATCGGGGGCGGTACACCGGGGAGCTGTTTTTT.

The CDR3 nucleotides are TGTGCCATCAGTGGGCATGGGACGGCGAACACCGGGGAGCTGTTTTTT. As protein: CAISGHGTANTGELFF. This chain uses TRBV10-3 with TRBJ2-2, with D perhaps being TRBD1 or TRBD2 (5 bases each). Trimming removed 4 bases at V and 0 bases at J, with 12 bases between. Germline loops: CDR1 ENHRY, CDR2 SYGVKD. The CDR3 contains 16 residues.

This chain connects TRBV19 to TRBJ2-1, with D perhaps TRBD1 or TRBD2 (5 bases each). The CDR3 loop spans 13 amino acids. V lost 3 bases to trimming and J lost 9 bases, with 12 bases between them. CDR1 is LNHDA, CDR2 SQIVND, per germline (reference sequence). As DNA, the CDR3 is TGTGCCAGTAGTATCACCGGGGCGGGTGAGCAGTTCTTC. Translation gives CASSITGAGEQFF.

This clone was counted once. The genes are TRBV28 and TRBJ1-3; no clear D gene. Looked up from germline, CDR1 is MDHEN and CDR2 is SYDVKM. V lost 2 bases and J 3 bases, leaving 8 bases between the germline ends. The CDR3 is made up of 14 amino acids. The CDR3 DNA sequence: TGTGCCAGCAGTTTAGCCCGGGGTGGAAACACCATATATTTT. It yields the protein CASSLARGGNTIYF.

The CDR3 coding sequence is TGTGCCAGTAATCGGGGTGACTATGGCTACACCTTC. It encodes CASNRGDYGYTF. The chain has TRBV19 and TRBJ1-2; D unresolved. The CDR3 loop spans 12 amino acids. The ends were cut back, 7 bases at V and 3 bases at J, with 9 bases in the middle. Germline V gives CDR1 LNHDA, CDR2 SQIVND (reference sequence).

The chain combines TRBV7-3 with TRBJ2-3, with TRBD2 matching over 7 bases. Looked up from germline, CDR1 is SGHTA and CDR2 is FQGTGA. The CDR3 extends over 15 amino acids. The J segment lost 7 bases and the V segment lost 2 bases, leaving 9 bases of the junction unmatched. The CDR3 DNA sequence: TGTGCCAGCAGCTTAGACAGCGGGATGCACAATACGCAGTATTTT. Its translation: CASSLDSGMHNTQYF. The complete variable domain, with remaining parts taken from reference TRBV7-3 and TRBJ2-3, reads GAGVSQTPSNKVTEKGKYVELRCDPISGHTALYWYRQSLGQGPEFLIYFQGTGAADDSGLPNDRFFAVRPEGSVSTLKIQRTERGDSAVYLCASSLDSGMHNTQYFGPGTRLTVL.

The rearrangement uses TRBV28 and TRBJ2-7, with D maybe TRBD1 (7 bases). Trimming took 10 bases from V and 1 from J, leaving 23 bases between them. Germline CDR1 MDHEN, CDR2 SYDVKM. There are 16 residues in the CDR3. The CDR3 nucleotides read TGTGCCATATCAGGGGGGATCATAATTTCATCCTACGAGCAGTACTTC. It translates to CAISGGIIISSYEQYF.

The CDR3 loop is CAWSVPEQFF. DNA for the CDR3: TGTGCCTGGAGTGTACCTGAGCAGTTCTTC. The rearrangement uses TRBV30 and TRBJ2-1; D gene uncertain. Trimming removed 0 bases from V and 9 bases from J, with 3 bases in between. The CDR3 has 10 amino acids. Germline assignment: CDR1 GTSNPN and CDR2 SVGIG (reference sequence). Supplemented by reference TRBV30 and TRBJ2-1, the full variable domain reads SQTIHQWPATLVQPVGSPLSLECTVEGTSNPNLYWYRQAAGRGLQLLFYSVGIGQISSEVPQNLSASRPQDRQFILSSKKLLLSDSGFYLCAWSVPEQFFGPGTRLTVL.

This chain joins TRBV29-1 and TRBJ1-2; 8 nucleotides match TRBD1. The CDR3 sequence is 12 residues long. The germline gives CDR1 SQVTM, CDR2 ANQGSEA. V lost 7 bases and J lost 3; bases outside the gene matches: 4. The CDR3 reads CSGQGLDYGYTF. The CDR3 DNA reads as TGCAGCGGACAGGGGCTAGACTATGGCTACACCTTC.

CDR3 loop: CAVQGAGGVVSEQFF. The CDR3 region has the DNA TGTGCCGTCCAGGGCGCAGGAGGGGTGGTCAGTGAGCAGTTCTTC. The gene calls are TRBV6-5 and TRBJ2-1, with D tentatively TRBD2 (6 bases). CDR3 length: 15 residues. V shed 11 bases and J shed 9 bases, with 26 bases lying between them. Germline CDR1 is MNHEY and CDR2 is SVGAGI.

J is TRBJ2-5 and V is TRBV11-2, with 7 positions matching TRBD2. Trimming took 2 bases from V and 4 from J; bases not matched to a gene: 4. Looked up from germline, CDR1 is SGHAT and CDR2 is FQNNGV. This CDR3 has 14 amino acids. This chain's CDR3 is CASSLSSGGETQYF. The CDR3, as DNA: TGTGCCAGCAGCTTATCGTCGGGAGGAGAGACCCAGTACTTC. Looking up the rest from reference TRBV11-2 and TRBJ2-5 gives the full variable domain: EAGVAQSPRYKIIEKRQSVAFWCNPISGHATLYWYQQILGQGPKLLIQFQNNGVVDDSQLPKDRFSAERLKGVDSTLKIQPAKLEDSAVYLCASSLSSGGETQYFGPGTRLLVL.

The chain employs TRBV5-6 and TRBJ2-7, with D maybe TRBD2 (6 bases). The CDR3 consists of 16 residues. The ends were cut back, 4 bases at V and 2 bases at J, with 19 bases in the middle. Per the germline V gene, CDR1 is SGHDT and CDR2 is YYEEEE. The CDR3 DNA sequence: TGTGCCAGCAGCCCCGTGGTCGCTAGCGAAACCTACGAGCAGTACTTC. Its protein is CASSPVVASETYEQYF.

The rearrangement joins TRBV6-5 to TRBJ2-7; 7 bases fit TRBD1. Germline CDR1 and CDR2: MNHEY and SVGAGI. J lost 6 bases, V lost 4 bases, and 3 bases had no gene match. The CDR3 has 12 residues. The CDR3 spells CASSFWTGEQYF. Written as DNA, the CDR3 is TGTGCCAGCAGTTTTTGGACAGGCGAGCAGTACTTC.